These 16 T cell receptor beta chains were sequenced from one sample in a study of cytomegalovirus exposure and HLA in healthy donors. With 60 Vbeta and 13 Jbeta primers, the PCR was carried out. Repertoires were generated with immunoSEQ multiplex PCR, while TCRdb's copy carries only in-frame clones and drops some. The sample lists 150,000 or so clones, about 85% occurring once. Sequences were obtained from PBMCs. These receptors all stem from a woman aged 45-65 years in good health and CMV-seropositive.

The chain joins TRBV11-2 to TRBJ1-1; D is unclear. This CDR3 has 14 amino acids. Germline values: CDR1 SGHAT, CDR2 FQNNGV. V lost 1 base and J lost 5, with 11 bases in between. The CDR3 protein is CASSLGAGRTEAFF. The CDR3 DNA reads as TGTGCCAGCAGCTTAGGGGCGGGGAGGACTGAAGCTTTCTTT.

The chain recombines TRBV25-1 with TRBJ2-7; D not certain. CDR3 length: 17 amino acids. V shed 1 base and J shed 2 bases, with 18 bases lying between them. Germline V gives CDR1 MGHDK, CDR2 SYGVNS. The CDR3 region is CASSECLPVLSPYEQYF. Written as DNA, the CDR3 is TGTGCCAGCAGTGAATGTTTGCCTGTGCTATCCCCCTACGAGCAGTACTTC.

J is TRBJ1-2 and V is TRBV29-1, with 9 bases aligning to TRBD1. Germline CDR1 is SQVTM and CDR2 is ANQGSEA. CDR3 length equals 16 residues. V was pared by 6 bases and J by 6 bases, with 17 bases of the junction left unmatched. The CDR3, as DNA: TGCAGCGTCGCCCCGGGAGGGACAGGGATGGCTAATGGCTACACCTTC. Its protein product is CSVAPGGTGMANGYTF.

The chain uses TRBV11-3 and TRBJ2-5, with D maybe TRBD1 (6 bases). The V and J ends lost 1 base and 4 bases respectively, with 7 bases between them. CDR3 length: 13 amino acids. Germline CDR1 reads SGHNT; CDR2 reads YENEEA. Written as DNA, the CDR3 is TGTGCCAGCAGCTTAGGCAGGGGAGAGACCCAGTACTTC. It translates to CASSLGRGETQYF.

The rearrangement uses TRBV27 and TRBJ2-5; 12 positions agree with TRBD1. Germline loops: CDR1 MNHEY, CDR2 SMNVEV (reference sequence). This CDR3 comprises 17 residues. V was clipped by 6 bases and J by 1 base; unmatched bases: 9. The CDR3 region has the DNA TGTGCCAGCAGGACGGGACAGGGGGCGCGGGGCCAAGAGACCCAGTACTTC. Translation: CASRTGQGARGQETQYF.

V usage is TRBV6-5 and J usage is TRBJ2-7; D is perhaps TRBD1 (7 bases). The CDR3 consists of 11 residues. Trimming left V 7 bases short and J 7 bases short, with 11 bases between. Per germline, CDR1 MNHEY and CDR2 SVGAGI. CDR3 amino acids: CASTRGVEQYF. CDR3 nucleotide sequence: TGTGCCAGCACCAGGGGGGTTGAGCAGTACTTC.

This clone was seen a few times. The rearrangement uses TRBV5-4 and TRBJ2-5, with 12 bases lining up with TRBD2. The CDR3 length is 15 residues. J lost 2 bases, V lost 2 bases, and 1 base had no gene match. Germline V gives CDR1 SGHNT, CDR2 YYREEE (reference sequence). The CDR3 nucleotides are TGTGCCAGCAGCTTCACTAGCGGGGGGCAAGAGACCCAGTACTTC. This codes for CASSFTSGGQETQYF.

This chain joins TRBV5-5 and TRBJ1-3, with a tentative D call TRBD1 (5 bases). This CDR3 has 14 amino acids. CDR1 is SGHKS, CDR2 YYEKEE, per germline (reference sequence). V gave up 6 bases and J gave up 2 bases, with 12 bases separating them. CDR3 sequence reads: CASTIAGTGNTIYF. The CDR3 coding sequence is TGTGCCAGCACCATCGCAGGGACTGGAAACACCATATATTTT. Combining the CDR3 with reference TRBV5-5 and TRBJ1-3 gives the whole variable domain DAGVTQSPTHLIKTRGQQVTLRCSPISGHKSVSWYQQVLGQGPQFIFQYYEKEERGRGNFPDRFSARQFPNYSSELNVNALLLGDSALYLCASTIAGTGNTIYFGEGSWLTVV.

The chain combines TRBV19 with TRBJ2-7, with a tentative D call TRBD2 (6 bases). The CDR3 consists of 14 residues. Looked up from germline, CDR1 is LNHDA and CDR2 is SQIVND (reference sequence). V lost 3 bases, J lost 2 bases, and 11 bases lay in between. The CDR3 sequence: CASSMGLPTYEQYF. The DNA of the CDR3 is TGTGCCAGTAGTATGGGACTTCCTACCTACGAGCAGTACTTC.

The chain combines TRBV19 with TRBJ2-7, with 9 bases that match TRBD2. Germline assignment: CDR1 LNHDA and CDR2 SQIVND (reference sequence). With V trimmed by 1 base and J by 6 bases, 1 base remained unmatched. The CDR3 has 13 amino acids. The CDR3 is CASSIVTSGEQYF. The CDR3 DNA is TGTGCCAGTAGTATAGTGACTAGCGGCGAGCAGTACTTC. The whole variable domain, filled in from reference TRBV19 and TRBJ2-7, reads DGGITQSPKYLFRKEGQNVTLSCEQNLNHDAMYWYRQDPGQGLRLIYYSQIVNDFQKGDIAEGYSVSREKKESFPLTVTSAQKNPTAFYLCASSIVTSGEQYFGPGTRLTVT.

This clone came up a few times. The J gene is TRBJ2-7, the V gene TRBV29-1; 8 nucleotides match TRBD1. CDR1 is SQVTM, CDR2 ANQGSEA, per germline. V gave up 5 bases and J gave up 2 bases; unmatched junction bases: 2. The CDR3 covers 12 residues. This CDR3 is CSVRTGTYEQYF. The DNA for the CDR3 is TGCAGCGTTAGGACAGGGACCTACGAGCAGTACTTC.

The genes are TRBV19 and TRBJ1-5; D ambiguous. Germline V gives CDR1 LNHDA, CDR2 SQIVND (reference sequence). With 3 bases removed from V and 7 bases from J, the gap between germline ends came to 13 bases. The CDR3 sequence is 14 residues long. The CDR3 DNA reads TGTGCCAGTAGTATTTCCGGAGGAGAACAGCCCCAGCATTTT. It translates to CASSISGGEQPQHF.

This clone was counted between two and nine times. The chain recombines TRBV28 with TRBJ2-7; a weak D match, TRBD1 (5 bases). This CDR3 is 15 amino acids long. In germline, CDR1 is MDHEN, CDR2 SYDVKM. V lost 6 bases to trimming and J lost 1 base, with 16 bases between them. CDR3 in DNA: TGTGCCAGCAGGGGCAGCGCAGGGCCATCCTACGAGCAGTACTTC. Residues: CASRGSAGPSYEQYF.

The V and J genes are TRBV6-4 and TRBJ2-2, with D perhaps matching TRBD2 (5 bases). The CDR3 is made up of 13 amino acids. Per germline, CDR1 MRHNA and CDR2 SNTAGT. Trimming left V 3 bases short and J 3 bases short, with 5 bases between. For the CDR3, the DNA is TGTGCCAGCAGTGAGCGGGACACCGGGGAGCTGTTTTTT. Its protein is CASSERDTGELFF.

This clone was detected only a few times. V usage is TRBV6-6 and J usage is TRBJ1-2, with TRBD1 matching over 8 bases. The junction had 5 bases not matched to a gene; V was cut back by 5 bases and J by 0 bases. Germline CDR1 and CDR2: MNHNY and SVGAGI (reference sequence). The CDR3 is 15 amino acids. The CDR3 sequence is CASSAGGAPNYGYTF. The CDR3, as DNA: TGTGCCAGCAGTGCAGGGGGCGCGCCTAACTATGGCTACACCTTC.

The chain recombines TRBV4-2 with TRBJ2-2, with TRBD2 matching 10 bases. Germline CDR1 and CDR2: LGHNA and YNFKEQ. The CDR3 extends over 16 amino acids. V lost 4 bases to trimming and J lost 1 base; unmatched junction nucleotides: 3. CDR3 coding DNA: TGTGCCAGCAGCCCTGTAGCGGGGGGGAACACCGGGGAGCTGTTTTTT. Protein product: CASSPVAGGNTGELFF.